The clone carrying this TCR beta chain showed up many times. Its antigen is unidentified. The TCRbeta library was prepared with unique molecular identifiers. TCRdb recomputed calls from the PCR reads with MiXCR, one row per CDR3 protein. The table records 600,000 to 700,000 distinct CDR3 sequences, under 15% of them present only once. The data belong to a study of T-cell reconstitution after alpha-beta-depleted transplantation in children. Findings and caveats of the study: Surviving thymic progenitors and recipient T cells were the source of high TCRbeta diversity at day 60 in some patients. Newly generated T cells supplied most T-cell counts and diversity one year post-transplant. Several hundred graft clones that had expanded were reportedly the source of alpha-beta T cells about two months after transplant.

Germline CDR1 and CDR2: MNHEY and SVGAGI. CDR3 length: 15 residues. Trimming took 2 bases from V and 0 from J, leaving 10 bases between them. The chain carries TRBV6-5 and TRBJ1-1, with D unresolved. The specimen was PBMCs, collected before TCRalphabeta/CD19-depleted stem cell transplant. This sequence was found in a girl aged 2 to 9 with congenital amegakaryocytic thrombocytopenia, due to receive a stem cell transplant. In nucleotides, the CDR3 is TGTGCCAGCAGTTACGCGGATATTATGAACACTGAAGCTTTCTTT. Protein: CASSYADIMNTEAFF.